One and the same sample provided the 25 T cell receptor beta chains below, sequenced in a study of spatial heterogeneity in lung cancer. Study-level points and caveats: Within tumors, counts of expanded alpha and beta TCRs tracked tumor mutation counts.

In TCRdb, the 5' RACE reads were re-called with MiXCR into one record per CDR3 protein. Among thousands of distinct CDR3 sequences, 9.5% to 12% were seen once, and the ten largest hold over 9.5%. Antigen specificity for these receptors is unknown. Time point given: sample taken at primary tumor resection. Sequenced here: lung tumor tissue, sampled at surgery. The source is a female donor with early-stage non-small cell lung cancer.

This clonotype was observed a few times. The V gene is TRBV12-3 or TRBV12-4, the J gene TRBJ1-4; a weak D match, TRBD1 (5 bases). Trimming took 3 bases from V and 11 from J, leaving 16 bases between them. The CDR3 consists of 14 residues. CDR3 amino acids: CASSLVAGYSKLFF. In DNA form, the CDR3 reads TGTGCCAGCAGTTTGGTTGCAGGGTATAGTAAACTGTTTTTT.

To note about this clonotype: A read error may be the cause here, since a much bigger clone is one base away. Since no conserved phenylalanine or tryptophan closes the CDR3, a read error is the likely cause. The rearrangement joins TRBV7-2 to TRBJ2-5; D call uncertain. The CDR3 has 12 amino acids. Trimming shortened V by 4 bases and J by 5 bases, and 8 bases separated the two germline ends. CDR1 SGHTA and CDR2 FQGNSA come from the germline V gene. CDR3 region: CASSSSRETQYS. CDR3 coding DNA: TGTGCCAGCAGCTCCTCCCGGGAGACCCAGTACTCC.

DNA for the CDR3: TGTGCCAGCAGCCCCAATCAACTAGCGGGGGGAGCATACAATGAGCAGTTCTTC. Residues: CASSPNQLAGGAYNEQFF. The rearrangement links TRBV3-1 to TRBJ2-1; 12 bases align to TRBD2. Per germline, CDR1 LGHDT and CDR2 YNNKEL (reference sequence). With V trimmed by 4 bases and J by 4 bases, 11 bases remained unmatched. The CDR3 is 18 amino acids.

This clonotype came up a few times. The rearrangement uses TRBV23-1 and TRBJ1-5, with 7 bases aligning to TRBD1. TRBV23-1 is designated an ORF whose function remains uncertain. J was trimmed by 0 bases and V by 4 bases; bases with no gene match: 6. The CDR3 spans 16 residues. Here the CDR3 DNA reads TGCGCCAGCAGTCCATTACAGGGGTATAGCAATCAGCCCCAGCATTTT. Protein product: CASSPLQGYSNQPQHF.

This clonotype is labeled as medium-sized (0.01 to 0.1%). The gene calls are TRBV28 and TRBJ2-7; the match to TRBD1 covers 8 bases. The CDR3 consists of 15 residues. After removal of 1 base from V and 5 bases from J, the junction contained 7 bases not matched to a gene. CDR1 and CDR2 from the germline V gene are MDHEN and SYDVKM. The CDR3 region is CASSLSGTGVHEQYF. The CDR3 DNA sequence: TGTGCCAGCAGTTTATCCGGGACAGGAGTCCACGAGCAGTACTTC.

This clonotype was counted ten times or more. The chain joins TRBV6-6 to TRBJ1-5, with D tentatively TRBD1 (6 bases). The CDR3 sequence is 13 residues long. The germline V gene has CDR1 MNHNY and CDR2 SVGAGI (reference sequence). The V gene lost 6 bases and the J gene lost 7 bases, with 13 bases spanning the gap. CDR3 nucleotide sequence: TGTGCCAGCAGCCCAGGGGCGGAACAGCCCCAGCATTTT. Protein: CASSPGAEQPQHF.

This rearrangement joins TRBV28 to TRBJ1-2; 8 nucleotides line up with TRBD1. The CDR3 is 13 amino acids. V shed 6 bases, J shed 8 bases, and the junction held 8 bases outside the gene matches. Per germline, CDR1 MDHEN and CDR2 SYDVKM. The CDR3 DNA is TGTGCCAGCAGGACAGGGGACGAGTTCGGCTACACCTTC. This sequence encodes CASRTGDEFGYTF.

There are a few counts of this clonotype. This chain links TRBV6-2 or TRBV6-3 with TRBJ2-3; the D gene is possibly TRBD2 (6 bases). With 7 bases removed from V and 4 bases from J, the gap between germline ends came to 18 bases. The CDR3 contains 15 residues. Looked up from germline, CDR1 is MNHEY and CDR2 is SVGEGT. Here the CDR3 DNA reads TGTGCCAGCATCGAGAGGCGGGGAGGCGCAGATACGCAGTATTTT. Translation gives CASIERRGGADTQYF.

With respect to this clonotype: No conserved phenylalanine or tryptophan is present at the end of the CDR3, so a read error is the likely explanation. The chain recombines TRBV2 with TRBJ2-3, with 10 bases aligning to TRBD2. Germline-derived CDR1 and CDR2 are SNHLY and FYNNEI. The ends lost 3 bases at V and 1 base at J; junction bases unmatched: 4. This CDR3 region has 16 residues. The CDR3, as DNA: TGTGCCAGCAGTGAGCCAACTAGCGGGGGCACAGATACGCAGTATTCT. It is translated as CASSEPTSGGTDTQYS.

This clonotype was detected only a few times. The genes are TRBV18 and TRBJ1-2, with 7 bases lining up with TRBD1. J gave up 4 bases and V 3 bases, and 2 bases lay outside the gene matches. Germline CDR1 is KGHSH and CDR2 is LQKENI. The CDR3 has 13 residues. CDR3 loop: CASSPGTAYGYTF. In nucleotides, the CDR3 is TGTGCCAGCTCACCCGGGACAGCCTATGGCTACACCTTC.

At least ten counts were recorded for this clonotype. The chain links TRBV6-2 or TRBV6-3 to TRBJ1-5, with a possible D match to TRBD1 (6 bases). Germline V gives CDR1 MNHEY, CDR2 SVGEGT. This CDR3 spans 14 amino acids. V was pared by 2 bases and J by 4 bases, with 9 bases between. The CDR3 loop is CASSYVQGNQPQHF. The DNA for the CDR3 is TGTGCCAGCAGTTACGTCCAGGGGAATCAGCCCCAGCATTTT.

Relative to its sample, this clonotype is medium-sized (0.01 to 0.1%). The genes are TRBV6-4 and TRBJ2-1, with 11 bases aligning to TRBD1. The V gene end was trimmed by 5 bases and the J gene end by 7 bases; junction bases not matched to a gene: 4. Germline-derived CDR1 and CDR2 are MRHNA and SNTAGT. This CDR3 contains 14 residues. Written as DNA, the CDR3 is TGTGCCAGCAGTAGGACAGGGGGCAAGAATGAGCAGTTCTTC. Residues: CASSRTGGKNEQFF.

This sequence joins TRBV5-1 and TRBJ2-2; TRBD1 is a possible D gene (6 bases). Germline lookup yields CDR1 SGHRS and CDR2 YFSETQ. This CDR3 has 16 amino acids. The ends were cut back, 0 bases at V and 1 base at J, with 10 bases in the middle. The CDR3 protein is CASSLGDTRNTGELFF. As DNA, the CDR3 is TGCGCCAGCAGCTTGGGGGACACGCGGAACACCGGGGAGCTGTTTTTT.

V is TRBV2 and J is TRBJ1-1; D gene ambiguous. Trimming removed 1 base at V and 5 bases at J, with 11 bases between. The CDR3 sequence is 14 residues long. The germline V gene has CDR1 SNHLY and CDR2 FYNNEI. This CDR3 reads CASSEEGFSTEAFF. Written as DNA, the CDR3 is TGTGCCAGCAGTGAAGAAGGGTTTAGTACTGAAGCTTTCTTT.

This clonotype has a handful of counts. The V gene is TRBV5-6, the J gene TRBJ2-7; 12 bases match TRBD1. V was pared by 6 bases and J by 4 bases, with 5 bases of the junction left unmatched. Germline lookup yields CDR1 SGHDT and CDR2 YYEEEE. This CDR3 is built from 14 residues. CDR3 protein: CASTGTGGEYEQYF. The CDR3, as DNA: TGTGCCAGCACCGGGACAGGGGGCGAGTACGAGCAGTACTTC.

A few counts support this clonotype. V usage is TRBV7-2 and J usage is TRBJ2-2; 8 nucleotides align to TRBD1. The trim removed 6 bases at V and 0 bases at J, leaving 3 bases unmatched. Germline CDR1 SGHTA, CDR2 FQGNSA. The CDR3 extends over 15 amino acids. The CDR3: CASRLQGANTGELFF. The CDR3 DNA reads TGTGCCAGCAGATTACAGGGGGCGAACACCGGGGAGCTGTTTTTT.

This chain uses TRBV6-1 with TRBJ1-4; the match to TRBD1 covers 8 bases. This CDR3 region has 13 residues. Per the germline V gene, CDR1 is MNHNS and CDR2 is SASEGT. V was pared by 6 bases and J by 8 bases, with 5 bases of the junction left unmatched. The CDR3 DNA is TGTGCCAGCAGAGACAGGGGTAGGGAAAAACTGTTTTTT. Translated: CASRDRGREKLFF.

V gene TRBV28 combines with J gene TRBJ1-1; D perhaps matches TRBD1 (6 bases). This CDR3 has 13 residues. Per germline, CDR1 MDHEN and CDR2 SYDVKM. CDR3 loop: CVVGARGNTEAFF. DNA for the CDR3: TGTGTCGTGGGGGCGAGGGGAAACACTGAAGCTTTCTTT. The variable domain in full, with the rest retrieved from reference TRBV28 and TRBJ1-1, is DVKVTQSSRYLVKRTGEKVFLECVQDMDHENMFWYRQDPGLGLRLIYFSYDVKMKEKGDIPEGYSVSREKKERFSLILESASTNQTSMYLCVVGARGNTEAFFGQGTRLTVV.

The chain recombines TRBV13 with TRBJ1-6, with D hard to call. The V and J ends lost 5 bases and 6 bases respectively, with 5 bases between them. The CDR3 is 12 residues long. Germline values: CDR1 PRHDT, CDR2 FYEKMQ (reference sequence). CDR3 in DNA: TGTGCCAGCAGCCTAATTAATTCACCCCTCCACTTT. The encoded protein is CASSLINSPLHF.

The chain couples TRBV20-1 to TRBJ2-5; D gene unclear. The CDR3 has 10 residues. Germline CDR1 and CDR2: DFQATT and SNEGSKA (reference sequence). V was cut by 6 bases and J by 2 bases, with 4 bases left in between. The CDR3: CSAIQETQYF. Here the CDR3 DNA reads TGCAGTGCCATACAAGAGACCCAGTACTTC.

V is TRBV7-9 and J is TRBJ1-1; the D is unclear. The CDR3 covers 14 residues. Per the germline V gene, CDR1 is SEHNR and CDR2 is FQNEAQ (reference sequence). Trimming removed 2 bases at V and 1 base at J, with 8 bases between. The CDR3 protein is CASSLNLANTEAFF. Written as DNA, the CDR3 is TGTGCCAGCAGCTTAAACCTAGCGAACACTGAAGCTTTCTTT.

The chain joins TRBV18 to TRBJ2-3, with D tentatively TRBD1 (6 bases). Trimming stripped 2 bases from V and 3 bases from J, with 18 bases between. CDR3 size: 17 residues. Germline V gene lookup returns CDR1 KGHSH and CDR2 LQKENI. CDR3 coding DNA: TGTGCCAGCTCACCAACGGCCCCAGGGGTGGGGACAGATACGCAGTATTTT. It is translated as CASSPTAPGVGTDTQYF.

The V call is TRBV12-3 or TRBV12-4, the J call TRBJ2-1; 7 bases agree with TRBD2. V gave up 2 bases and J gave up 5 bases; unmatched junction bases: 6. This CDR3 spans 15 amino acids. In DNA form, the CDR3 reads TGTGCCAGCAGTTTACGGGGGGTGAGGGACAATGAGCAGTTCTTC. It specifies CASSLRGVRDNEQFF.

This clonotype was counted only a few times. This chain joins TRBV6-2 or TRBV6-3 and TRBJ1-1; D gene ambiguous. This CDR3 is 12 amino acids long. Looked up from germline, CDR1 is MNHEY and CDR2 is SVGEGT. Trimming left V 7 bases short and J 3 bases short, with 9 bases between. The CDR3 here is CASKDGYTEAFF. CDR3 nucleotide sequence: TGTGCCAGCAAGGACGGTTACACTGAAGCTTTCTTT.

This clonotype was counted a few times. The rearrangement joins TRBV6-5 to TRBJ2-2; 9 bases match TRBD2. CDR3 length: 14 residues. Germline V CDR1 and CDR2: MNHEY, SVGAGI. J gave up 6 bases and V 5 bases, and 4 bases lay outside the gene matches. The CDR3 DNA reads as TGTGCCAGCAGTGCTAGCGGGGCGGCCGGGGAGCTGTTTTTT. This gives the protein CASSASGAAGELFF.